One and the same sample provided the 5 T cell receptor beta chains below, sequenced in a study of neurological immune-mediated disorders. TCRdb called the 5' RACE reads again in MiXCR, with one record for every CDR3 protein. The table shows 70,000 or so distinct CDR3 sequences, with approximately 3.3% occurring only once. Specimen: PBMCs. The source of these receptors is a woman between 50 and 59 years old with multiple sclerosis.

This clonotype was seen more than once but under ten times. It may be a read error: a sequence one base away is much more abundant. The gene calls are TRBV7-8 and TRBJ1-4; 7 bases match TRBD1. Germline V lookup: CDR1 SGHVS, CDR2 FQNEAQ. J gave up 2 bases and V 5 bases, and 5 bases lay outside the gene matches. This CDR3 is 15 amino acids long. CDR3 in amino acids: CASSHQGGTNEKLFF. The CDR3 nucleotides are TGTGCCAGCAGCCACCAGGGGGGGACTAATGAAAAACTGTTTTTT.

In this sample, this clonotype turned up many times. The chain links TRBV5-1 to TRBJ2-1; the match to TRBD2 covers 11 bases. With 4 bases clipped from V and 8 bases from J, the junction kept 11 bases outside the gene matches. The germline gives CDR1 SGHRS, CDR2 YFSETQ. The CDR3 totals 16 residues. The CDR3 DNA follows: TGCGCCAGCAGCGTACGCCCTAGCGGGGGGTCCGATGAGCAGTTCTTC. As protein: CASSVRPSGGSDEQFF.

At least ten counts were recorded for this clonotype. J is TRBJ2-7 and V is TRBV12-3 or TRBV12-4; 7 nucleotides align to TRBD1. This CDR3 has 12 amino acids. The V segment lost 3 bases and the J segment 7 bases; nucleotides outside the gene matches: 3. The CDR3 is CASSLTGKEQYF. CDR3 coding DNA: TGTGCCAGCAGTTTGACAGGGAAAGAGCAGTACTTC.

The sample holds many counts of this clonotype. The chain couples TRBV20-1 to TRBJ1-4; D gene unclear. Trimming removed 0 bases from V and 10 bases from J, with 15 bases in between. Germline CDR1 and CDR2: DFQATT and SNEGSKA (reference sequence). This CDR3 has 14 amino acids. The chain's CDR3 is CSARDFKGSGKLFF. The CDR3 DNA sequence: TGCAGTGCTAGAGATTTTAAGGGTAGTGGAAAACTGTTTTTT.

This clonotype has a count of ten or more. This sequence joins TRBV20-1 and TRBJ2-3; TRBD1 is a possible D gene (5 bases). Trimming took 4 bases from V and 3 from J, leaving 17 bases between them. The CDR3 length is 15 residues. Germline V lookup: CDR1 DFQATT, CDR2 SNEGSKA (reference sequence). DNA of the CDR3: TGCAGTGCTACGACAATGACAGTAGGGACAGATACGCAGTATTTT. It yields the protein CSATTMTVGTDTQYF.